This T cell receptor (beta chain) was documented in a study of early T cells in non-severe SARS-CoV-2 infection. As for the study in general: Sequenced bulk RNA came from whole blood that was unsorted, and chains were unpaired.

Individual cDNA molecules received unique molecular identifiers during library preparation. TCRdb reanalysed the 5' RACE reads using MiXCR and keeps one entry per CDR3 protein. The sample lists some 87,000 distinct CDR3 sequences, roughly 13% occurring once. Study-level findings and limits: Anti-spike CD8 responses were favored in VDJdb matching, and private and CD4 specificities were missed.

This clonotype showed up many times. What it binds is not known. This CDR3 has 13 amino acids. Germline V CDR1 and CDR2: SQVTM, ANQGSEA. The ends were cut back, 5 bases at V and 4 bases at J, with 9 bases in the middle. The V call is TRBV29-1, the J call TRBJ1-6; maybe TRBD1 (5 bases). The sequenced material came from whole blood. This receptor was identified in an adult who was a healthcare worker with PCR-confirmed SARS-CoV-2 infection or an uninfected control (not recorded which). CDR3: CSVTTDYNSPLHF. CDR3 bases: TGCAGCGTTACGACAGATTATAATTCACCCCTCCACTTT.